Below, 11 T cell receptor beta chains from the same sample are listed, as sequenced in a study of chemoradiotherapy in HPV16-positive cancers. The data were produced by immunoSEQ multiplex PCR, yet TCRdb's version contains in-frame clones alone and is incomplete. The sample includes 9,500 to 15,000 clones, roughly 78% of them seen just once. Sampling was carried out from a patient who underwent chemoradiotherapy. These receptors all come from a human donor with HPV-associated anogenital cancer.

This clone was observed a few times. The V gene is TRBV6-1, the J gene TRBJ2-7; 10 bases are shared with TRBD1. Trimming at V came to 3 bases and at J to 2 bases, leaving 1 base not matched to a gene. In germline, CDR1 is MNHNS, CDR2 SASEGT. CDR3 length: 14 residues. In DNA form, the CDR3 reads TGTGCCAGCAGTGATGGACAGGGGGCCTACGAGCAGTACTTC. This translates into CASSDGQGAYEQYF.

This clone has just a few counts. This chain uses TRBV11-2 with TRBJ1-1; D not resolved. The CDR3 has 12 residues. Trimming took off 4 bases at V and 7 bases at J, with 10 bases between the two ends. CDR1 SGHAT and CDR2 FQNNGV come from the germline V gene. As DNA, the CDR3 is TGTGCCAGCAGCTCCTATACGGTTGAAGCTTTCTTT. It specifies CASSSYTVEAFF. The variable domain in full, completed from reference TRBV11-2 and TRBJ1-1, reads EAGVAQSPRYKIIEKRQSVAFWCNPISGHATLYWYQQILGQGPKLLIQFQNNGVVDDSQLPKDRFSAERLKGVDSTLKIQPAKLEDSAVYLCASSSYTVEAFFGQGTRLTVV.

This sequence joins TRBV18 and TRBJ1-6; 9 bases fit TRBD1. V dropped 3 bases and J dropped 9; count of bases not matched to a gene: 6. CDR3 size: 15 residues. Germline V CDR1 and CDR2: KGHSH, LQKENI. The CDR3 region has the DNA TGTGCCAGCTCACCTACCCGGGACAGGGTTTCACCCCTCCACTTT. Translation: CASSPTRDRVSPLHF.

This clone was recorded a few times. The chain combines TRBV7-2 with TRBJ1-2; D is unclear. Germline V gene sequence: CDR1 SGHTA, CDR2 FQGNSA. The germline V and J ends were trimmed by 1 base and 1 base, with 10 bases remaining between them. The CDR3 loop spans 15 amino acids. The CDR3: CASSLGTRINYGYTF. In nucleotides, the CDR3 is TGTGCCAGCAGCTTAGGAACCAGAATTAACTATGGCTACACCTTC. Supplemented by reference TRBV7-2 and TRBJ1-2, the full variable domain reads GAGVSQSPSNKVTEKGKDVELRCDPISGHTALYWYRQSLGQGLEFLIYFQGNSAPDKSGLPSDRFSAERTGGSVSTLTIQRTQQEDSAVYLCASSLGTRINYGYTFGSGTRLTVV.

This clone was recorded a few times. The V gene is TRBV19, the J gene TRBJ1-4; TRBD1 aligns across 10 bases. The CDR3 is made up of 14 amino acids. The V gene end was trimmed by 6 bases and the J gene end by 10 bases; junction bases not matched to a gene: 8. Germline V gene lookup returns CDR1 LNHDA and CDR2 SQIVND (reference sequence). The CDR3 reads CASRPGQGIAKLFF. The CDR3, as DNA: TGTGCCAGTAGGCCGGGACAGGGGATCGCAAAACTGTTTTTT.

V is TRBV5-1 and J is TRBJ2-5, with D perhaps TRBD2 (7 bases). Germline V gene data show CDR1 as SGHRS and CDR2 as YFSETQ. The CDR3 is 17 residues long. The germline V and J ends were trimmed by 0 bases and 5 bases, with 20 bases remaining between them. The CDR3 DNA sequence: TGCGCCAGCAGCTTGGCGGGGGGCGTATCCTCGATCGAGACCCAGTACTTC. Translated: CASSLAGGVSSIETQYF.

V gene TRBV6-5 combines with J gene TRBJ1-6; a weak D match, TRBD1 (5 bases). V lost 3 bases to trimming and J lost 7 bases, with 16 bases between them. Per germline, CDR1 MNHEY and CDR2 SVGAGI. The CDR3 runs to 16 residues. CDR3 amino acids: CASSYGGTRDNSPLHF. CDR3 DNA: TGTGCCAGCAGTTATGGTGGGACTCGGGACAATTCACCCCTCCACTTT.

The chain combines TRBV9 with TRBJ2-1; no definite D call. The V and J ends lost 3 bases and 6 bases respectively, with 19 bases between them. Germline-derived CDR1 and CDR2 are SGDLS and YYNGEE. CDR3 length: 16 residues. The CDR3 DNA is TGTGCCAGCAGCGCCCATGAGCAACCTCCGGGCAATGAGCAGTTCTTC. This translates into CASSAHEQPPGNEQFF.

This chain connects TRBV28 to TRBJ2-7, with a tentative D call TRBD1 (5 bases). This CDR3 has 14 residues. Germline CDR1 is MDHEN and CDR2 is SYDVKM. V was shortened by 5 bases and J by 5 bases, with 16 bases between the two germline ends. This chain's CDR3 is CASSRTSGLHEQYF. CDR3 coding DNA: TGTGCCAGCAGTCGTACCTCAGGGTTACACGAGCAGTACTTC.

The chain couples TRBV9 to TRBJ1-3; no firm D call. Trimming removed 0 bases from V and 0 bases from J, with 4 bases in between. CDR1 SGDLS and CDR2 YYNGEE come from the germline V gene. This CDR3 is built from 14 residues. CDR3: CASSVEGSGNTIYF. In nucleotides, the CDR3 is TGTGCCAGCAGCGTAGAGGGCTCTGGAAACACCATATATTTT.

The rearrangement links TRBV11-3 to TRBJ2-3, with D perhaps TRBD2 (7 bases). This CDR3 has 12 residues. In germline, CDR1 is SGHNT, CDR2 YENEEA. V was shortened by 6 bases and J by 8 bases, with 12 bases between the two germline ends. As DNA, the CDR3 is TGTGCCAGCAGTGGGGGGGCCGGTACGCAGTATTTT. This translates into CASSGGAGTQYF. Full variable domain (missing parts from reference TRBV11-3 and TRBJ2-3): EAGVVQSPRYKIIEKKQPVAFWCNPISGHNTLYWYLQNLGQGPELLIRYENEEAVDDSQLPKDRFSAERLKGVDSTLKIQPAELGDSAVYLCASSGGAGTQYFGPGTRLTVL.